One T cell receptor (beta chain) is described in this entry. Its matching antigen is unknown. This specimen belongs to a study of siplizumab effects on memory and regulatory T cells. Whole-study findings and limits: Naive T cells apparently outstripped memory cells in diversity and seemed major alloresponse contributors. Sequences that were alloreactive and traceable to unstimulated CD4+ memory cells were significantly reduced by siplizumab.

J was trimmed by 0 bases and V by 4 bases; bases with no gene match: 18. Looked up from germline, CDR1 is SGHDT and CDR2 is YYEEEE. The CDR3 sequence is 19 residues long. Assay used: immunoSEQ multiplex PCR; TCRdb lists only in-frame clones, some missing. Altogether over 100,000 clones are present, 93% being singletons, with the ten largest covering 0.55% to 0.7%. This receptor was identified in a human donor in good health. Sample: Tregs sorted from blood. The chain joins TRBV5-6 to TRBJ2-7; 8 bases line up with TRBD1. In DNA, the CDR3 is TGTGCCAGCAGCCCTGGAAGGGGACAGGCGACTCCGCTCTCCTACGAGCAGTACTTC. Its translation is CASSPGRGQATPLSYEQYF. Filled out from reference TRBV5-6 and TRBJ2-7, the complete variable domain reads DAGVTQSPTHLIKTRGQQVTLRCSPKSGHDTVSWYQQALGQGPQFIFQYYEEEERQRGNFPDRFSGHQFPNYSSELNVNALLLGDSALYLCASSPGRGQATPLSYEQYFGPGTRLTVT.